What follows are 18 T cell receptor beta chains derived from one specimen sequenced in a study of radiotherapy plus CTLA-4 blockade in lung cancer. TCRdb's table, derived via immunoSEQ multiplex PCR, lists solely in-frame clones and lacks some. The sample records about 120,000 clones, about nine tenths being singletons. Sequenced material: peripheral blood, taken from a patient treated with radiotherapy plus ipilimumab. The receptor set was obtained from a human donor with non-small cell lung cancer that progressed on radiotherapy plus ipilimumab.

This clone has a handful of counts. This chain connects TRBV7-9 to TRBJ1-2, with D maybe TRBD1 (6 bases). This CDR3 has 15 amino acids. Trimming removed 6 bases at V and 6 bases at J, with 20 bases between. CDR1 SEHNR and CDR2 FQNEAQ come from the germline V gene (reference sequence). CDR3 sequence reads: CASSHSRTEIDGYTF. In DNA form, the CDR3 reads TGTGCCAGCAGTCACTCCCGGACAGAGATCGATGGCTACACCTTC.

The V call is TRBV10-2, the J call TRBJ1-2; the match to TRBD1 covers 7 bases. J lost 4 bases, V lost 5 bases, and 7 bases had no gene match. Germline CDR1 reads WSHSY; CDR2 reads SAAADI. The CDR3 is 14 residues long. The CDR3 spells CASSTGARGYGYTF. CDR3 coding DNA: TGCGCCAGCAGTACAGGGGCCAGAGGCTATGGCTACACCTTC.

The chain employs TRBV7-9 and TRBJ2-2, with TRBD2 as a possible D gene (6 bases). Between the trimmed V and J ends, which lost 0 bases and 6 bases, there was a span of 14 bases. CDR3 length: 16 residues. From germline, CDR1 is SEHNR and CDR2 FQNEAQ (reference sequence). The CDR3 coding sequence is TGTGCCAGCAGCTTAGCTAGCGGCTTGAGTCCCGGGGAGCTGTTTTTT. Translation gives CASSLASGLSPGELFF.

The table lists this clone with a few counts. Within the sample, other DNA sequences also encode this same CDR3. The chain uses TRBV7-9 and TRBJ1-2; a possible D gene is TRBD1 (6 bases). Between the trimmed V and J ends, which lost 2 bases and 9 bases, there was a span of 22 bases. The CDR3 has 16 amino acids. CDR1 and CDR2 (germline): SEHNR, FQNEAQ (reference sequence). The CDR3 region is CASSLLSSQGFMSYTF. The CDR3 DNA reads as TGTGCCAGCAGCTTACTGAGTTCACAGGGCTTTATGAGCTACACCTTC.

This chain connects TRBV7-9 to TRBJ2-5, with D uncertain. V was clipped by 1 base and J by 1 base, with 7 bases between them. Per germline, CDR1 SEHNR and CDR2 FQNEAQ (reference sequence). CDR3 size: 14 residues. The DNA for the CDR3 is TGTGCCAGCAGCTTAGGGGCGCCCCAAGAGACCCAGTACTTC. Translated: CASSLGAPQETQYF. Complete variable domain (other parts from reference TRBV7-9 and TRBJ2-5): DTGVSQNPRHKITKRGQNVTFRCDPISEHNRLYWYRQTLGQGPEFLTYFQNEAQLEKSRLLSDRFSAERPKGSFSTLEIQRTEQGDSAMYLCASSLGAPQETQYFGPGTRLLVL.

The chain combines TRBV18 with TRBJ1-1; TRBD1 aligns across 7 bases. Trimming at V came to 3 bases and at J to 4 bases, leaving 8 bases not matched to a gene. The CDR3 is made up of 15 amino acids. Germline assignment: CDR1 KGHSH and CDR2 LQKENI. The CDR3 loop reads CASSPVTGAGTEAFF. The CDR3 DNA follows: TGTGCCAGCTCACCGGTTACAGGGGCGGGCACTGAAGCTTTCTTT.

The rearrangement links TRBV7-9 to TRBJ1-3; D is uncertain. The J call could be wrong; TRBJ2-2 is a better fit for the DNA end. CDR3 length: 14 residues. Germline CDR1 and CDR2: SEHNR and FQNEAQ (reference sequence). The chain's CDR3 is CASSPGQNTGELFF. CDR3 in DNA: TGTGCCAGCAGCCCGGGCCAGAACACCGGGGAGCTGTTTTTT.

The rearrangement joins TRBV6-6 to TRBJ2-3; a weak D match, TRBD1 (6 bases). Per the germline V gene, CDR1 is MNHNY and CDR2 is SVGAGI (reference sequence). This CDR3 is built from 14 residues. Trimming pared 4 bases from V and 2 bases from J, leaving 10 bases between. The CDR3: CASSWGPATDTQYF. The CDR3 nucleotides read TGTGCCAGCAGTTGGGGGCCGGCCACAGATACGCAGTATTTT.

V usage is TRBV7-2 and J usage is TRBJ1-2, with D possibly TRBD1 on 6 matching bases. V was shortened by 5 bases and J by 3 bases, with 19 bases between the two germline ends. The CDR3 length is 16 residues. Germline V CDR1 and CDR2: SGHTA, FQGNSA. Here the CDR3 DNA reads TGTGCCAGCAGCAAGGGGTACAGGGTACGGGACTATGGCTACACCTTC. As protein: CASSKGYRVRDYGYTF.

In its sample, this clone was seen a few times. This sequence joins TRBV2 and TRBJ1-3; D is unclear. This CDR3 is 12 amino acids long. Deletions cut 5 bases from V and 7 bases from J, with 9 bases between. Germline assignment: CDR1 SNHLY and CDR2 FYNNEI. The chain's CDR3 is CASSPTWNTIYF. As DNA, the CDR3 is TGTGCCAGCAGTCCTACGTGGAACACCATATATTTT.

V gene TRBV9 combines with J gene TRBJ2-1; D remains ambiguous. The CDR3 covers 15 residues. V lost 3 bases, J lost 0 bases, and 10 bases lay in between. Germline values: CDR1 SGDLS, CDR2 YYNGEE. The CDR3 here is CASSAQVNSYNEQFF. In DNA, the CDR3 is TGTGCCAGCAGCGCACAAGTTAACTCCTACAATGAGCAGTTCTTC.

This clone occurred a few times. The V call is TRBV7-9, the J call TRBJ1-2, with D perhaps TRBD1 (6 bases). CDR3 length equals 16 residues. Looked up from germline, CDR1 is SEHNR and CDR2 is FQNEAQ (reference sequence). Trimming removed 5 bases from V and 4 bases from J, with 20 bases in between. CDR3 loop: CASSRAGGAPSYGYTF. CDR3 nucleotides: TGTGCCAGCAGCCGCGCTGGGGGGGCCCCAAGCTATGGCTACACCTTC.

J is TRBJ2-5 and V is TRBV18; TRBD2 matches 7 bases. The CDR3 loop spans 16 amino acids. J lost 5 bases, V lost 2 bases, and 11 bases had no gene match. Germline lookup yields CDR1 KGHSH and CDR2 LQKENI. CDR3 protein: CASSPSVRGSWETQYF. CDR3 coding DNA: TGTGCCAGCTCACCATCAGTCCGCGGGAGTTGGGAGACCCAGTACTTC.

The rearrangement joins TRBV11-2 to TRBJ2-7, with 12 bases fitting TRBD2. Per germline, CDR1 SGHAT and CDR2 FQNNGV. This CDR3 has 17 amino acids. Trimming took 6 bases from V and 4 from J; bases not matched to a gene: 13. CDR3 in amino acids: CASSYHGTGTSGYEQYF. CDR3 in DNA: TGTGCCAGCAGTTACCATGGAACCGGGACTAGCGGGTACGAGCAGTACTTC. The whole variable domain, remainder taken from reference TRBV11-2 and TRBJ2-7, is EAGVAQSPRYKIIEKRQSVAFWCNPISGHATLYWYQQILGQGPKLLIQFQNNGVVDDSQLPKDRFSAERLKGVDSTLKIQPAKLEDSAVYLCASSYHGTGTSGYEQYFGPGTRLTVT.

The chain carries TRBV6-1 and TRBJ1-5, with TRBD1 matching 9 bases. The CDR3 runs 15 residues. The junction had 7 bases not matched to a gene; V was cut back by 6 bases and J by 4 bases. Germline V gene lookup returns CDR1 MNHNS and CDR2 SASEGT. The CDR3 region is CASRETGTGNQPQHF. In DNA form, the CDR3 reads TGTGCCAGCAGAGAGACCGGGACAGGGAATCAGCCCCAGCATTTT.

The CDR3, as DNA: TGTGCCAGCAGCCGATTGGGAAAAGAGACCCAGTACTTC. This codes for CASSRLGKETQYF. The rearrangement links TRBV2 to TRBJ2-5; no clear D gene. V lost 6 bases and J lost 3, with 11 bases in between. This CDR3 contains 13 residues. Germline CDR1 and CDR2: SNHLY and FYNNEI.

Only one count was recorded for this clone. The chain joins TRBV18 to TRBJ2-3; D not resolved. Germline CDR1 is KGHSH and CDR2 is LQKENI. The V gene lost 3 bases and the J gene lost 2 bases, with 3 bases spanning the gap. The CDR3 covers 12 residues. CDR3 bases: TGTGCCAGCTCACCTAACACAGATACGCAGTATTTT. Translated, it gives CASSPNTDTQYF.

The V gene is TRBV19, the J gene TRBJ2-2; 16 bases fit TRBD2. The CDR3 extends over 20 amino acids. The V segment lost 7 bases and the J segment 2 bases; nucleotides outside the gene matches: 13. CDR1 and CDR2 from the germline V gene are LNHDA and SQIVND (reference sequence). The CDR3 region has the DNA TGTGCCAGTACCCCGCTGACCGGGACTAGCGGGAGGGCAAACACCGGGGAGCTGTTTTTT. It translates to CASTPLTGTSGRANTGELFF.